Listed here are 30 T cell receptor beta chains from one sample, sequenced in a study of blood T cell repertoires in COVID-19 (dated by TCRdb to about 2020). Library preparation was by the immunoSEQ multiplex PCR assay. TCRdb obtained this table from immuneACCESS and retained in-frame rearrangements with V and J assigned. These tables miss some clones; where compared with another copy, unresolved V genes account for less than half of the shortfall, and the remainder is unexplained. This sample holds about 90,000 clones; roughly nine tenths were observed only once. The ten biggest clones cover 5% to 5.5% of the sample. What was sequenced was peripheral blood. The receptor source for this set is a man in his forties or fifties with acute or convalescent COVID-19.

J is TRBJ2-7 and V is TRBV3-1 (or the pseudogene TRBV3-2); 9 nucleotides agree with TRBD1. The J segment lost 7 bases and the V segment lost 4 bases, leaving 8 bases of the junction unmatched. Germline V gene lookup returns CDR1 LGHDT and CDR2 YNNKEL (reference sequence). This CDR3 spans 14 amino acids. The CDR3 DNA is TGTGCCAGCAGCCTTGGACAGGGGCGGGGAGAGCAGTACTTC. It specifies CASSLGQGRGEQYF.

This clone was seen only once. The chain carries TRBV10-2 and TRBJ1-2, with unresolved D. V gave up 7 bases and J gave up 4 bases, with 10 bases separating them. The CDR3 extends over 12 amino acids. Germline lookup yields CDR1 WSHSY and CDR2 SAAADI. The CDR3 sequence is CASKERSYGYTF. The CDR3 coding sequence is TGCGCCAGCAAGGAAAGGAGCTATGGCTACACCTTC.

The V call is TRBV6-5, the J call TRBJ2-1; a possible D gene is TRBD1 (5 bases). The CDR3 covers 14 residues. V lost 8 bases to trimming and J lost 0 bases, with 11 bases between them. Germline values: CDR1 MNHEY, CDR2 SVGAGI. The CDR3 bases are TGTGCCAGCGCCTTCAGGGTCTCCTACAATGAGCAGTTCTTC. Its translation is CASAFRVSYNEQFF.

In its sample, this clone was seen once. The J gene is TRBJ1-6, the V gene TRBV6-2 or TRBV6-3; possibly TRBD1 for D (6 bases). From germline, CDR1 is MNHEY and CDR2 SVGEGT. The CDR3 is 16 residues long. V was shortened by 6 bases and J by 10 bases, with 22 bases between the two germline ends. This CDR3 reads CASSRKLTGRGSPLHF. In DNA, the CDR3 is TGTGCCAGCAGCCGAAAACTTACAGGGAGGGGATCACCCCTCCACTTT.

V usage is TRBV11-3 and J usage is TRBJ2-3, with TRBD2 identical over 8 bases. The CDR3 is 15 residues long. The germline CDR1 and CDR2 sequences are SGHNT and YENEEA. J gave up 3 bases and V 5 bases, and 7 bases lay outside the gene matches. For the CDR3, the DNA is TGTGCCAGCAGCCGGGGACTAGTAGGGACAGATACGCAGTATTTT. It specifies CASSRGLVGTDTQYF.

This rearrangement joins TRBV6-6 to TRBJ2-3; 8 positions agree with TRBD1. The CDR3 sequence is 15 residues long. J lost 6 bases, V lost 6 bases, and 11 bases had no gene match. CDR1 and CDR2 (germline): MNHNY, SVGAGI (reference sequence). The CDR3 loop is CASSPRDRTIDTQYF. The DNA of the CDR3 is TGTGCCAGCAGCCCTAGGGACAGGACTATTGATACGCAGTATTTT.

The V gene is TRBV3-1 (or the pseudogene TRBV3-2), the J gene TRBJ2-1, with TRBD2 matching 14 bases. Trimming at V came to 4 bases and at J to 6 bases, leaving 5 bases not matched to a gene. The CDR3 consists of 16 residues. Germline assignment: CDR1 LGHDT and CDR2 YNNKEL (reference sequence). This chain's CDR3 is CASSRRGLAGGNEQFF. In DNA, the CDR3 is TGTGCCAGCAGCCGACGAGGACTAGCGGGAGGCAATGAGCAGTTCTTC.

This sequence joins TRBV19 and TRBJ2-7; TRBD2 is a possible D gene (6 bases). The germline CDR1 and CDR2 sequences are LNHDA and SQIVND (reference sequence). Deletions cut 5 bases from V and 2 bases from J, with 16 bases between. The CDR3 totals 15 residues. In nucleotides, the CDR3 is TGTGCCAGTAGTGCCGAGCGGGCAAATCCCTACGAGCAGTACTTC. Residues: CASSAERANPYEQYF.

The chain has TRBV5-1 and TRBJ2-3; TRBD2 is a possible D gene (5 bases). Trimming took off 0 bases at V and 1 base at J, with 9 bases between the two ends. CDR1 SGHRS and CDR2 YFSETQ come from the germline V gene. The CDR3 is 15 amino acids. Here the CDR3 reads CASSLAGVRTDTQYF. DNA of the CDR3: TGCGCCAGCAGCTTGGCCGGGGTCCGCACAGATACGCAGTATTTT. The variable domain in full, with the rest retrieved from reference TRBV5-1 and TRBJ2-3, is KAGVTQTPRYLIKTRGQQVTLSCSPISGHRSVSWYQQTPGQGLQFLFEYFSETQRNKGNFPGRFSGRQFSNSRSEMNVSTLELGDSALYLCASSLAGVRTDTQYFGPGTRLTVL.

The chain is built from TRBV5-1 and TRBJ2-3; D ambiguous. V lost 4 bases and J 2 bases, leaving 11 bases between the germline ends. Germline V gives CDR1 SGHRS, CDR2 YFSETQ. This CDR3 has 14 amino acids. In DNA, the CDR3 is TGCGCCAGCAGCCATTCTGAGGCCACAGATACGCAGTATTTT. Translated: CASSHSEATDTQYF.

The rearrangement uses TRBV7-2 and TRBJ2-7; maybe TRBD2 (5 bases). This CDR3 contains 16 residues. CDR1 and CDR2 from the germline V gene are SGHTA and FQGNSA. V lost 0 bases to trimming and J lost 2 bases, with 14 bases between them. The DNA of the CDR3 is TGTGCCAGCAGCTTAGCGGGTTCGGCGGGCCCCTACGAGCAGTACTTC. It translates to CASSLAGSAGPYEQYF.

V is TRBV7-9 and J is TRBJ1-2, with D possibly being TRBD1 (6 bases). Trimming shortened V by 2 bases and J by 4 bases, and 11 bases separated the two germline ends. Looked up from germline, CDR1 is SEHNR and CDR2 is FQNEAQ (reference sequence). The CDR3 extends over 14 amino acids. Here the CDR3 DNA reads TGTGCCAGCAGCTTAAATATGGGGGCCTATGGCTACACCTTC. It yields the protein CASSLNMGAYGYTF. Based on the CDR3 plus reference TRBV7-9 and TRBJ1-2, the full variable domain is DTGVSQNPRHKITKRGQNVTFRCDPISEHNRLYWYRQTLGQGPEFLTYFQNEAQLEKSRLLSDRFSAERPKGSFSTLEIQRTEQGDSAMYLCASSLNMGAYGYTFGSGTRLTVV.

The V and J genes are TRBV10-1 and TRBJ2-3; 7 bases agree with TRBD2. Looked up from germline, CDR1 is WNHNN and CDR2 is SYGVQD (reference sequence). The trim removed 5 bases at V and 1 base at J, leaving 12 bases unmatched. This CDR3 region has 17 residues. The CDR3 sequence: CASSRREKKKGTDTQYF. The DNA of the CDR3 is TGCGCCAGCAGTCGGCGGGAGAAGAAAAAGGGCACAGATACGCAGTATTTT.

The gene calls are TRBV23-1 and TRBJ2-1, with TRBD2 matching 13 bases. TRBV23-1 is an ORF; its function is uncertain. The trim removed 11 bases at V and 5 bases at J, leaving 9 bases unmatched. The CDR3 extends over 15 amino acids. In nucleotides, the CDR3 is TGCGCCGGAACTAGCGGGAGGGCCTTCCACAATGAGCAGTTCTTC. Translated: CAGTSGRAFHNEQFF.

The J gene is TRBJ2-3, the V gene TRBV7-2; 7 bases agree with TRBD2. The CDR3 loop spans 14 amino acids. J was trimmed by 4 bases and V by 6 bases; bases with no gene match: 7. CDR1 is SGHTA, CDR2 FQGNSA, per germline. The CDR3 sequence: CASSLGLVPDTQYF. The DNA of the CDR3 is TGTGCCAGCAGTCTAGGACTAGTTCCAGATACGCAGTATTTT.

Points on this clone: A read error may produce the germline difference seen at one junction end. This chain uses TRBV5-1 with TRBJ2-7, with 9 bases aligning to TRBD1. This CDR3 is 12 amino acids long. From germline, CDR1 is SGHRS and CDR2 YFSETQ. The DNA for the CDR3 is TGCGCCAGCAGCAGGGACAGGGTTAGACGGCTCTTC. Residues: CASSRDRVRRLF. The full variable domain, completed using reference TRBV5-1 and TRBJ2-7, is KAGVTQTPRYLIKTRGQQVTLSCSPISGHRSVSWYQQTPGQGLQFLFEYFSETQRNKGNFPGRFSGRQFSNSRSEMNVSTLELGDSALYLCASSRDRVRRLFGPGTRLTVT.

The chain is built from TRBV5-6 and TRBJ2-5; 9 bases are shared with TRBD1. With V trimmed by 4 bases and J by 2 bases, 6 bases remained unmatched. The CDR3 consists of 15 residues. CDR1 and CDR2 from the germline V gene are SGHDT and YYEEEE. The CDR3 spells CASSLYGQGQETQYF. The CDR3 DNA sequence: TGTGCCAGCAGCCTCTACGGACAGGGGCAAGAGACCCAGTACTTC. The complete variable domain, with remaining parts taken from reference TRBV5-6 and TRBJ2-5, reads DAGVTQSPTHLIKTRGQQVTLRCSPKSGHDTVSWYQQALGQGPQFIFQYYEEEERQRGNFPDRFSGHQFPNYSSELNVNALLLGDSALYLCASSLYGQGQETQYFGPGTRLLVL.

This rearrangement joins TRBV10-3 to TRBJ1-5, with a possible D match to TRBD1 (5 bases). The ends were cut back, 4 bases at V and 5 bases at J, with 12 bases in the middle. The germline V gene has CDR1 ENHRY and CDR2 SYGVKD. CDR3 length: 14 amino acids. This chain's CDR3 is CAISGDGGYQPQHF. DNA of the CDR3: TGTGCCATCAGTGGGGACGGGGGATATCAGCCCCAGCATTTT.

This clone was seen a single time. The rearrangement links TRBV5-1 to TRBJ2-7; 12 bases are a match to TRBD2. The CDR3 loop spans 18 amino acids. After removal of 0 bases from V and 5 bases from J, the junction contained 12 bases not matched to a gene. CDR1 is SGHRS, CDR2 YFSETQ, per germline. The CDR3 coding sequence is TGCGCCAGCAGCTTGGCGACTAGCGGGAGAATTTTTTCCCACGAGCAGTACTTC. Amino acid sequence: CASSLATSGRIFSHEQYF.

The genes are TRBV6-5 and TRBJ2-5, with a weak D call TRBD2 (5 bases). The CDR3 totals 15 residues. Germline CDR1 MNHEY, CDR2 SVGAGI. V dropped 4 bases and J dropped 4 bases, with 16 bases sitting between them. The chain's CDR3 is CASSSPGFFGETQYF. The CDR3 DNA reads as TGTGCCAGCAGTTCTCCGGGGTTTTTCGGAGAGACCCAGTACTTC.

The rearrangement uses TRBV11-2 and TRBJ2-2; 9 bases align to TRBD2. The CDR3 length is 17 residues. CDR1 is SGHAT, CDR2 FQNNGV, per germline. V shed 2 bases and J 6 bases; nucleotides not matched to a gene: 10. The CDR3 coding sequence is TGTGCCAGCAGCTTATCCGGGCTAGCGGGGTATGCCGGGGAGCTGTTTTTT. Protein product: CASSLSGLAGYAGELFF.

CDR3 region: CASSLGQGSYEQYF. CDR3 bases: TGTGCCAGTAGCCTGGGACAGGGTTCCTACGAGCAGTACTTC. The chain couples TRBV19 to TRBJ2-7; 9 nucleotides line up with TRBD1. The J segment lost 1 base and the V segment lost 6 bases, leaving 4 bases of the junction unmatched. Germline-derived CDR1 and CDR2 are LNHDA and SQIVND (reference sequence). This CDR3 comprises 14 residues. Full variable domain (missing parts from reference TRBV19 and TRBJ2-7): DGGITQSPKYLFRKEGQNVTLSCEQNLNHDAMYWYRQDPGQGLRLIYYSQIVNDFQKGDIAEGYSVSREKKESFPLTVTSAQKNPTAFYLCASSLGQGSYEQYFGPGTRLTVT.

V usage is TRBV6-5 and J usage is TRBJ2-7; perhaps TRBD1 as D (5 bases). The CDR3 runs 13 residues. The V end was cut by 2 bases, the J end by 3 bases, with 8 bases between. Per the germline V gene, CDR1 is MNHEY and CDR2 is SVGAGI. The DNA for the CDR3 is TGTGCCAGCAGTTACCTCCAGGGCTACGAGCAGTACTTC. It is translated as CASSYLQGYEQYF.

The chain employs TRBV6-5 and TRBJ1-4; possible D gene TRBD1, 5 bases. From germline, CDR1 is MNHEY and CDR2 SVGAGI. The CDR3 is 16 residues long. V dropped 2 bases and J dropped 2 bases, with 12 bases sitting between them. The CDR3 region has the DNA TGTGCCAGCAGTTACCTCTCGGCAGGGACTAATGAAAAACTGTTTTTT. Its protein product is CASSYLSAGTNEKLFF.

This chain links TRBV28 with TRBJ1-1, with D tentatively TRBD1 (5 bases). CDR1 is MDHEN, CDR2 SYDVKM, per germline. This CDR3 region has 14 residues. Trimming removed 6 bases from V and 1 base from J, with 12 bases in between. CDR3 protein: CASRNPDRNTEAFF. DNA for the CDR3: TGTGCCAGCAGAAATCCCGACAGGAACACTGAAGCTTTCTTT.

The chain employs TRBV19 and TRBJ1-6, with D possibly being TRBD1 (6 bases). Germline-derived CDR1 and CDR2 are LNHDA and SQIVND (reference sequence). The CDR3 consists of 17 residues. V lost 3 bases to trimming and J lost 1 base, with 13 bases between them. Here the CDR3 reads CASSISGRGSYNSPLHF. CDR3 in DNA: TGTGCCAGTAGTATTTCGGGCAGGGGATCCTATAATTCACCCCTCCACTTT.

The chain joins TRBV5-1 to TRBJ2-1; 7 bases match TRBD2. J gave up 7 bases and V 0 bases, and 10 bases lay outside the gene matches. Germline assignment: CDR1 SGHRS and CDR2 YFSETQ. CDR3 size: 16 residues. The CDR3 loop is CASSLVGWEGRNEQFF. The CDR3 coding sequence is TGCGCCAGCAGCTTGGTAGGGTGGGAGGGACGAAATGAGCAGTTCTTC.

This chain joins TRBV6-5 and TRBJ1-4, with 7 bases lining up with TRBD1. The CDR3 runs to 15 residues. Germline CDR1 MNHEY, CDR2 SVGAGI. V gave up 6 bases and J gave up 1 base; unmatched junction bases: 5. The CDR3 protein is CASRYRQGTNEKLFF. CDR3 bases: TGTGCCAGCAGATATAGACAGGGAACTAATGAAAAACTGTTTTTT.

The chain carries TRBV25-1 and TRBJ2-2; D perhaps matches TRBD2 (5 bases). Trimming took 2 bases from V and 10 from J, leaving 17 bases between them. The CDR3 sequence is 15 residues long. Germline CDR1 MGHDK, CDR2 SYGVNS. The CDR3 DNA reads as TGTGCCAGCAGTGAACTGGATAGCGACTTGGCGGAGCTGTTTTTT. It yields the protein CASSELDSDLAELFF. The whole variable domain, remainder taken from reference TRBV25-1 and TRBJ2-2, is EADIYQTPRYLVIGTGKKITLECSQTMGHDKMYWYQQDPGMELHLIHYSYGVNSTEKGDLSSESTVSRIRTEHFPLTLESARPSHTSQYLCASSELDSDLAELFFGEGSRLTVL.

This clone was recorded only once. V usage is TRBV5-1 and J usage is TRBJ2-1, with 10 bases that match TRBD2. The germline CDR1 and CDR2 sequences are SGHRS and YFSETQ. The trim removed 1 base at V and 3 bases at J, leaving 7 bases unmatched. This CDR3 has 17 residues. CDR3 nucleotides: TGCGCCAGCAGCTTGTGGTCTAGCGGGAGTGTCTACAATGAGCAGTTCTTC. Its translation is CASSLWSSGSVYNEQFF.